A single sample gave rise to the 23 T cell receptor beta chains below, sequenced in a study of blood T cell repertoires in COVID-19. Only in-frame clones appear in the TCRdb table, and some are missing; sequencing was by immunoSEQ multiplex PCR. The table has 350,000 or so clones, about 90% seen once; the top ten hold 6% to 7.5%. Material: peripheral blood. The receptor set was obtained from a young man with active or convalescent COVID-19.

This clone showed up just once. V usage is TRBV12-2 and J usage is TRBJ1-6; whether TRBD1, the table's D call, matches the DNA was not checked. TRBV12-2 counts as a pseudogene. CDR3 size: 16 residues. CDR3 DNA: TGTGCAAGTCGCTTAGATCGGACAGGGAACTCTTCACCCCTCCACTTT. As protein: CASRLDRTGNSSPLHF.

The genes are TRBV7-2 and TRBJ2-2, with D hard to call. Trimming took 1 base from V and 6 from J, leaving 6 bases between them. This CDR3 has 13 amino acids. Per the germline V gene, CDR1 is SGHTA and CDR2 is FQGNSA. CDR3 nucleotide sequence: TGTGCCAGCAGCTTAGGGGCCGCCGGGGAGCTGTTTTTT. Translation gives CASSLGAAGELFF.

The chain has TRBV19 and TRBJ2-7; the D is unclear. Trimming removed 4 bases at V and 2 bases at J, with 12 bases between. In germline, CDR1 is LNHDA, CDR2 SQIVND (reference sequence). This CDR3 comprises 14 residues. The CDR3 DNA follows: TGTGCCAGTAGTACCGTGGGCCTCACCTACGAGCAGTACTTC. It encodes CASSTVGLTYEQYF.

V usage is TRBV7-9 and J usage is TRBJ2-2; the match to TRBD2 covers 14 bases. The CDR3 totals 18 residues. Germline assignment: CDR1 SEHNR and CDR2 FQNEAQ (reference sequence). Unmatched junction bases numbered 8, after V lost 5 bases and J lost 3 bases. CDR3: CASSQYGTSGRDTGELFF. The DNA of the CDR3 is TGTGCCAGCAGCCAATACGGGACTAGCGGGAGAGACACCGGGGAGCTGTTTTTT. Together with reference TRBV7-9 and TRBJ2-2, the CDR3 gives the full variable domain: DTGVSQNPRHKITKRGQNVTFRCDPISEHNRLYWYRQTLGQGPEFLTYFQNEAQLEKSRLLSDRFSAERPKGSFSTLEIQRTEQGDSAMYLCASSQYGTSGRDTGELFFGEGSRLTVL.

J is TRBJ1-6 and V is TRBV27; TRBD1 might be the D (6 bases). With 5 bases removed from V and 9 bases from J, the gap between germline ends came to 8 bases. From germline, CDR1 is MNHEY and CDR2 SMNVEV (reference sequence). The CDR3 is 12 residues long. CDR3: CASSPRGSPLHF. CDR3 in DNA: TGTGCCAGCAGTCCCAGGGGTTCACCCCTCCACTTT.

The V gene is TRBV6-2 or TRBV6-3, the J gene TRBJ1-1; 8 bases match TRBD1. Germline loops: CDR1 MNHEY, CDR2 SVGEGT. Trimming cost V 0 bases and J 0 bases; bases outside gene matches: 9. This CDR3 spans 18 amino acids. The chain's CDR3 is CASSYSPGGRRMNTEAFF. The CDR3, as DNA: TGTGCCAGCAGTTACTCTCCAGGGGGCAGACGTATGAACACTGAAGCTTTCTTT.

The J gene is TRBJ1-5, the V gene TRBV9; 7 bases are shared with TRBD1. Germline CDR1 SGDLS, CDR2 YYNGEE. This CDR3 comprises 16 residues. The V segment lost 4 bases and the J segment 3 bases; nucleotides outside the gene matches: 10. The DNA for the CDR3 is TGTGCCAGCAGCCCAAGGGGGGACAGCAACAATCAGCCCCAGCATTTT. It codes for CASSPRGDSNNQPQHF.

V usage is TRBV27 and J usage is TRBJ1-1, with D possibly matching TRBD1 (6 bases). In germline, CDR1 is MNHEY, CDR2 SMNVEV (reference sequence). V was cut by 7 bases and J by 1 base, with 13 bases left in between. The CDR3 is made up of 14 amino acids. Here the CDR3 reads CASTSNRANTEAFF. The CDR3 coding sequence is TGTGCCAGCACTTCGAACAGGGCGAACACTGAAGCTTTCTTT.

The chain recombines TRBV2 with TRBJ1-4; 9 bases map to TRBD1. From germline, CDR1 is SNHLY and CDR2 FYNNEI. With V trimmed by 8 bases and J by 6 bases, 7 bases remained unmatched. The length of the CDR3 is 14 residues. CDR3 residues: CASGDRAGDEKLFF. The CDR3, as DNA: TGTGCCAGCGGGGACAGGGCTGGGGATGAAAAACTGTTTTTT.

The V gene is TRBV10-2, the J gene TRBJ1-2; 9 bases fit TRBD1. J was trimmed by 8 bases and V by 6 bases; bases with no gene match: 10. The CDR3 has 14 amino acids. Germline V lookup: CDR1 WSHSY, CDR2 SAAADI. The CDR3 spells CASRDGTGSSGYTF. The CDR3 bases are TGCGCCAGCAGGGATGGGACAGGGAGTTCCGGCTACACCTTC.

This sequence joins TRBV5-6 and TRBJ1-2; D gene unclear. The germline gives CDR1 SGHDT, CDR2 YYEEEE. V was clipped by 6 bases and J by 5 bases, with 8 bases between them. The CDR3 extends over 11 amino acids. Here the CDR3 reads CASKAGYGYTF. The DNA of the CDR3 is TGTGCCAGCAAGGCAGGTTATGGCTACACCTTC. Variable domain in full (rest from reference TRBV5-6 and TRBJ1-2): DAGVTQSPTHLIKTRGQQVTLRCSPKSGHDTVSWYQQALGQGPQFIFQYYEEEERQRGNFPDRFSGHQFPNYSSELNVNALLLGDSALYLCASKAGYGYTFGSGTRLTVV.

The DNA for the CDR3 is TGTGCCAGCAGCTTCGTCGGGACAGGTACCGAAGAGACCCAGTACTTC. It yields the protein CASSFVGTGTEETQYF. This sequence joins TRBV7-2 and TRBJ2-5; 8 nucleotides line up with TRBD1. Trimming took 3 bases from V and 3 from J; bases not matched to a gene: 9. The germline V gene has CDR1 SGHTA and CDR2 FQGNSA. The CDR3 has 16 residues.

This rearrangement joins TRBV4-1 to TRBJ2-1; D gene ambiguous. With 1 base removed from V and 6 bases from J, the gap between germline ends came to 13 bases. The CDR3 is 15 residues long. Germline lookup yields CDR1 MGHRA and CDR2 YSYEKL. The CDR3 is CASSQGIFTGNEQFF. CDR3 coding DNA: TGCGCCAGCAGCCAAGGTATCTTCACGGGCAATGAGCAGTTCTTC.

The V call is TRBV7-9, the J call TRBJ2-5, with D maybe TRBD1 (6 bases). The CDR3 runs to 15 residues. V was cut by 1 base and J by 4 bases, with 13 bases left in between. CDR1 and CDR2 (germline): SEHNR, FQNEAQ (reference sequence). The CDR3 DNA sequence: TGTGCCAGCAGCTTAGAAACAGGGATCAGAGAGACCCAGTACTTC. Amino acids: CASSLETGIRETQYF.

This sequence joins TRBV5-1 and TRBJ2-5, with D maybe TRBD1 (7 bases). Germline CDR1 SGHRS, CDR2 YFSETQ. This CDR3 comprises 13 residues. Trimming removed 5 bases from V and 4 bases from J, with 12 bases in between. In DNA form, the CDR3 reads TGCGCCAGCAGGGAGGGGGCAGGAGAGACCCAGTACTTC. Its protein is CASREGAGETQYF.

J is TRBJ2-7 and V is TRBV6-1; 9 nucleotides agree with TRBD1. Germline CDR1 reads MNHNS; CDR2 reads SASEGT. The V gene end was trimmed by 4 bases and the J gene end by 0 bases; junction bases not matched to a gene: 10. This CDR3 is 17 amino acids long. CDR3 bases: TGTGCCAGCAGTGTTTACCCCGGGACAGGGAACTCCTACGAGCAGTACTTC. As protein: CASSVYPGTGNSYEQYF.

The chain is built from TRBV16 and TRBJ2-1; 13 nucleotides align to TRBD2. Germline assignment: CDR1 KGHSY and CDR2 FQNENV. CDR3 size: 19 residues. The V and J ends lost 3 bases and 4 bases, in that order; junction bases with no gene match: 12. The DNA for the CDR3 is TGTGCCAGCAGCCACGTCGCCCAGACTAGCGGGGGGCTGTACAATGAGCAGTTCTTC. Its protein product is CASSHVAQTSGGLYNEQFF.

The J gene is TRBJ1-1, the V gene TRBV5-6; D possibly corresponds to TRBD1 (6 bases). The ends were cut back, 7 bases at V and 0 bases at J, with 22 bases in the middle. The CDR3 consists of 17 residues. Per the germline V gene, CDR1 is SGHDT and CDR2 is YYEEEE. The CDR3 here is CASLDRTFLTMNTEAFF. In DNA, the CDR3 is TGTGCCAGCTTAGACAGGACCTTTCTGACCATGAACACTGAAGCTTTCTTT.

A remark on this clone: Other nucleotide sequences in the sample specify the same CDR3. The chain uses TRBV7-2 and TRBJ2-5; no definite D call. Germline loops: CDR1 SGHTA, CDR2 FQGNSA. The CDR3 contains 13 residues. V gave up 2 bases and J gave up 2 bases, with 6 bases separating them. Here the CDR3 DNA reads TGTGCCAGCAGCTTAACACCTCAAGAGACCCAGTACTTC. As protein: CASSLTPQETQYF.

V gene TRBV18 combines with J gene TRBJ1-1; 7 bases are a match to TRBD1. V lost 5 bases and J lost 6; bases outside the gene matches: 12. The CDR3 totals 15 residues. Germline CDR1 reads KGHSH; CDR2 reads LQKENI. CDR3 region: CASSSYTGVDAEAFF. The CDR3 DNA reads as TGTGCCAGCTCATCCTATACAGGGGTGGACGCTGAAGCTTTCTTT. The whole variable domain, filled in from reference TRBV18 and TRBJ1-1, reads NAGVMQNPRHLVRRRGQEARLRCSPMKGHSHVYWYRQLPEEGLKFMVYLQKENIIDESGMPKERFSAEFPKEGPSILRIQQVVRGDSAAYFCASSSYTGVDAEAFFGQGTRLTVV.

The chain links TRBV27 to TRBJ1-5; the D gene is possibly TRBD1 (6 bases). From germline, CDR1 is MNHEY and CDR2 SMNVEV (reference sequence). This CDR3 has 15 amino acids. V gave up 2 bases and J gave up 1 base, with 9 bases separating them. The CDR3 coding sequence is TGTGCCAGCAGTTTACAGGGGATAAGCAATCAGCCCCAGCATTTT. Translating gives CASSLQGISNQPQHF.

The V call is TRBV7-7, the J call TRBJ2-2, with 7 positions matching TRBD2. The V and J ends lost 5 bases and 0 bases, in that order; junction bases with no gene match: 9. The CDR3 totals 17 residues. Germline-derived CDR1 and CDR2 are SSHAT and FNYEAQ (reference sequence). This chain's CDR3 is CASSPAGTASNTGELFF. The CDR3 DNA reads as TGTGCCAGCAGCCCAGCGGGGACGGCGTCGAACACCGGGGAGCTGTTTTTT.

CDR3 DNA: TGTGCCATTGGGACAGGGTCAGATACGCAGTATTTT. As protein: CAIGTGSDTQYF. J is TRBJ2-3 and V is TRBV19, with TRBD1 matching over 9 bases. Germline V gives CDR1 LNHDA, CDR2 SQIVND (reference sequence). The CDR3 spans 12 residues. V shed 10 bases, J shed 4 bases, and the junction held 3 bases outside the gene matches.